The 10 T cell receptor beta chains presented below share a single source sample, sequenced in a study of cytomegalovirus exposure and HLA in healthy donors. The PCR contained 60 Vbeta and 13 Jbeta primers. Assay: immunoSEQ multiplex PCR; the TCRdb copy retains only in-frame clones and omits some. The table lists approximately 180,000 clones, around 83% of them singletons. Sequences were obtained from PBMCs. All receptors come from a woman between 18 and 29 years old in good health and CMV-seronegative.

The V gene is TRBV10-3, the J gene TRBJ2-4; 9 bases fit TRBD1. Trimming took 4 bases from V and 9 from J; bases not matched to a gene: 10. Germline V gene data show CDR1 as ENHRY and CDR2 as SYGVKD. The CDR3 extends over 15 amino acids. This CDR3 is CAISAWDREVSIQYF. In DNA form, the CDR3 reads TGTGCCATCAGTGCGTGGGACAGGGAGGTGAGCATTCAGTACTTC.

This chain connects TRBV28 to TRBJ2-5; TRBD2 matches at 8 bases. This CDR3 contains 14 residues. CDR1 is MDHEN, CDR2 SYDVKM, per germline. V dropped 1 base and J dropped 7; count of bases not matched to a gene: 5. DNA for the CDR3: TGTGCCAGCAGTTTATTGACTAGCGAAGGGACCCAGTACTTC. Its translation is CASSLLTSEGTQYF.

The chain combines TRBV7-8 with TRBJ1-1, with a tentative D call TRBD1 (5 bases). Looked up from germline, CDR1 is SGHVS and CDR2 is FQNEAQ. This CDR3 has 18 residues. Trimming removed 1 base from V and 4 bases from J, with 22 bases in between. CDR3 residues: CASSLVYRTKLDSTEAFF. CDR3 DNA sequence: TGTGCCAGCAGCTTAGTTTACAGGACAAAACTGGATAGCACTGAAGCTTTCTTT.

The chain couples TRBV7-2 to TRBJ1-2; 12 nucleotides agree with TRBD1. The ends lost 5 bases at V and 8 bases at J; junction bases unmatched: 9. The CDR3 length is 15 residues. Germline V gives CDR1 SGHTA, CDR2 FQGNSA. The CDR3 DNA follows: TGTGCCAGCAGCCCAAGGGACAGGGGGCGCTTGGGCTACACCTTC. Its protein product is CASSPRDRGRLGYTF.

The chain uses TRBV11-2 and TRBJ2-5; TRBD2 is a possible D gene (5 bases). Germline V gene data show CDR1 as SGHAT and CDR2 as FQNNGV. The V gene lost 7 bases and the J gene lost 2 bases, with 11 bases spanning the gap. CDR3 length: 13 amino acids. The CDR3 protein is CASIPGGQETQYF. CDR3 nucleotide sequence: TGTGCCAGCATCCCCGGCGGGCAAGAGACCCAGTACTTC.

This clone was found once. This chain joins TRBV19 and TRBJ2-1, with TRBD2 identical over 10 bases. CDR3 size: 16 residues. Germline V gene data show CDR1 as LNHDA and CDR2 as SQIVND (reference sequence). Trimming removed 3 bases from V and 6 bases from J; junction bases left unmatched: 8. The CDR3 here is CASSILKASGSNEQFF. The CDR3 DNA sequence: TGTGCCAGTAGTATCCTCAAGGCTAGCGGGAGCAATGAGCAGTTCTTC.

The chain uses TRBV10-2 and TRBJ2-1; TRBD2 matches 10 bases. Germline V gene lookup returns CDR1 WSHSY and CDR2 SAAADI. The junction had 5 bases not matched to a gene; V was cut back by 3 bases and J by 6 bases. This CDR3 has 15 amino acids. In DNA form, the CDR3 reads TGCGCCAGCAGTGACCCGGGACTAGCGAGCAATGAGCAGTTCTTC. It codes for CASSDPGLASNEQFF.

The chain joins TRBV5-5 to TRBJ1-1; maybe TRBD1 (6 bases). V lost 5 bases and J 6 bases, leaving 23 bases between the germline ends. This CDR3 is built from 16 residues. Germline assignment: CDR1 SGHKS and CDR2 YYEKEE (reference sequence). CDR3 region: CASSPSWAGETSEAFF. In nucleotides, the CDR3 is TGTGCCAGCAGTCCATCTTGGGCAGGGGAGACCTCTGAAGCTTTCTTT. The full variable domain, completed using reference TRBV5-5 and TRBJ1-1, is DAGVTQSPTHLIKTRGQQVTLRCSPISGHKSVSWYQQVLGQGPQFIFQYYEKEERGRGNFPDRFSARQFPNYSSELNVNALLLGDSALYLCASSPSWAGETSEAFFGQGTRLTVV.

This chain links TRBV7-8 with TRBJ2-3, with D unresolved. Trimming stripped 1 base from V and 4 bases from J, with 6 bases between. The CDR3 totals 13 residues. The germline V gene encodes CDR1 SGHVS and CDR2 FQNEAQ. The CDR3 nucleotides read TGTGCCAGCAGCTTAGTAATATCAGATACGCAGTATTTT. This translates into CASSLVISDTQYF.

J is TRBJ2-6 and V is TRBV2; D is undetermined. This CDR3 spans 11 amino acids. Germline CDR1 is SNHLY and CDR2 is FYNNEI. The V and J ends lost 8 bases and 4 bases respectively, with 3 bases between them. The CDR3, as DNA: TGTGCCAGCTCAGGGGCCAACGTCCTGACTTTC. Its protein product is CASSGANVLTF.